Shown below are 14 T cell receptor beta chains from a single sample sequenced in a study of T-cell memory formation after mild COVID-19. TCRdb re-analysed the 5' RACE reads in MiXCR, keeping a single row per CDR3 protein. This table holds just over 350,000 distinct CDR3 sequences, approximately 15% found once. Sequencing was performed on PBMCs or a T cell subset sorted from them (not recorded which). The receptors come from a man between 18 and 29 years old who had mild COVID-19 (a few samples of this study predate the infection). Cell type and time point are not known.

For the CDR3, the DNA is TGCGCCAGCAGCGGAAATTTGAACACCGGGGAGCTGTTTTTT. This gives the protein CASSGNLNTGELFF. V usage is TRBV5-1 and J usage is TRBJ2-2, with unresolved D. V lost 4 bases and J lost 1, with 8 bases in between. Per the germline V gene, CDR1 is SGHRS and CDR2 is YFSETQ. This CDR3 is 14 amino acids long.

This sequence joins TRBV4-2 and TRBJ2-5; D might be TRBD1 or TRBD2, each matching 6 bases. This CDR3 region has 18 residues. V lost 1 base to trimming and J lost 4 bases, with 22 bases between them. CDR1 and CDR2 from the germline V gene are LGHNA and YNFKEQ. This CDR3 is CASSQAWTIGTRGETQYF. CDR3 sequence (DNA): TGTGCCAGCAGCCAAGCGTGGACTATTGGGACAAGAGGAGAGACCCAGTACTTC.

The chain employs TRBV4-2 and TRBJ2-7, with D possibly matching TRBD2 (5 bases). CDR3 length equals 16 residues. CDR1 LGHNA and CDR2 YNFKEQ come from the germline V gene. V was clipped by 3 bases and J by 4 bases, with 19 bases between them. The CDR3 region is CASSQRAMGSVYEQYF. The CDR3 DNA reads TGTGCCAGCAGCCAGAGAGCGATGGGGAGTGTTTACGAGCAGTACTTC.

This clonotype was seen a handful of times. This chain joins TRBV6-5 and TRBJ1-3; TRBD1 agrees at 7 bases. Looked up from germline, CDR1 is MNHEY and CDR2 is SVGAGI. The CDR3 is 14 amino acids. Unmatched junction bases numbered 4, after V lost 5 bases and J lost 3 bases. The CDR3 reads CASSTTGDGNTIYF. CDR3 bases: TGTGCCAGCAGTACAACAGGGGATGGAAACACCATATATTTT.

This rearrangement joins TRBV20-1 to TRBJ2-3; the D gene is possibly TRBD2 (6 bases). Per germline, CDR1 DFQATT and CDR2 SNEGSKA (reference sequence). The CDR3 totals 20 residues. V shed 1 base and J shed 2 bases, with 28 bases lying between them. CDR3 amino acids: CSARGWTTLPPNEITDTQYF. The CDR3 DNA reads TGCAGTGCTAGAGGCTGGACTACGCTCCCACCGAATGAAATCACAGATACGCAGTATTTT.

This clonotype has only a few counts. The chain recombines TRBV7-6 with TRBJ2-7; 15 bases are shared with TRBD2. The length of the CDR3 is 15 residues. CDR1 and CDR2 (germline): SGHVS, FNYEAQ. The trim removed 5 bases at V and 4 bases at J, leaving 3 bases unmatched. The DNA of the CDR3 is TGTGCCAGCAGCGCCGGGACTAGCGGGGGGTACGAGCAGTACTTC. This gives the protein CASSAGTSGGYEQYF.

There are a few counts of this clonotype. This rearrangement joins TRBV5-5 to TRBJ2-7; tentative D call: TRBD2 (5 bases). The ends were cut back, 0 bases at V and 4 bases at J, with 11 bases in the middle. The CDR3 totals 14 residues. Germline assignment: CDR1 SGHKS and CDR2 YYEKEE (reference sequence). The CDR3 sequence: CASSLAIASYEQYF. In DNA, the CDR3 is TGTGCCAGCAGCTTGGCCATAGCGTCATACGAGCAGTACTTC.

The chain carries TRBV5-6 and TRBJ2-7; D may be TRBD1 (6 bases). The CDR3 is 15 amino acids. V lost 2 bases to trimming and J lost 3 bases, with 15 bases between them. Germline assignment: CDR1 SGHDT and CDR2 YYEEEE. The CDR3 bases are TGTGCCAGCAGCTTAATCGGCCAGGGGATCTACGAGCAGTACTTC. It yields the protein CASSLIGQGIYEQYF.

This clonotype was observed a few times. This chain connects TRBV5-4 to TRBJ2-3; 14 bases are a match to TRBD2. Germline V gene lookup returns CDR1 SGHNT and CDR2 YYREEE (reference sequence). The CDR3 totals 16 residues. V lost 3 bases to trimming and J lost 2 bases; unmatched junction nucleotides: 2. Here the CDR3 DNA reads TGTGCCAGCAGCTGGACTAGCGGGGGGATCACAGATACGCAGTATTTT. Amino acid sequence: CASSWTSGGITDTQYF.

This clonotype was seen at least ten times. The CDR3 DNA sequence: TGTGCCATCGGTTCAGGGAGTCTTGGAAACTATGGCTACACCTTC. This encodes CAIGSGSLGNYGYTF. The rearrangement uses TRBV10-3 and TRBJ1-2, with D tentatively TRBD1 (5 bases). The CDR3 extends over 15 amino acids. Trimming took 8 bases from V and 2 from J, leaving 18 bases between them. Germline-derived CDR1 and CDR2 are ENHRY and SYGVKD.

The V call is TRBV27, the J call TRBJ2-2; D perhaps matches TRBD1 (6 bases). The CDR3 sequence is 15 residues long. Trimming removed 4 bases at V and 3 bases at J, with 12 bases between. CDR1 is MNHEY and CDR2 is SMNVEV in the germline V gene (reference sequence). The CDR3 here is CASSSGTTYTGELFF. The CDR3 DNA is TGTGCCAGCAGTTCCGGGACAACCTACACCGGGGAGCTGTTTTTT.

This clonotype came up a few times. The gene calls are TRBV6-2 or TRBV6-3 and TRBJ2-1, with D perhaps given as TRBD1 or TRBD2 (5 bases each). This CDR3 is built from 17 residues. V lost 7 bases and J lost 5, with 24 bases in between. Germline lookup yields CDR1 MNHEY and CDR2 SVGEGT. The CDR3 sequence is CASTLNAPNRGNNEQFF. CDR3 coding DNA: TGTGCCAGCACCCTTAACGCCCCAAACCGGGGCAACAATGAGCAGTTCTTC.

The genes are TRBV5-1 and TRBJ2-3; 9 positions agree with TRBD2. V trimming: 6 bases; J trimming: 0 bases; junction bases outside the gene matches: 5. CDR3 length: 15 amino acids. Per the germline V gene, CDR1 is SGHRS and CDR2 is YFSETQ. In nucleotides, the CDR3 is TGCGCCAGCACCACTAGCGGGTCCAGCACAGATACGCAGTATTTT. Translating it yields CASTTSGSSTDTQYF.

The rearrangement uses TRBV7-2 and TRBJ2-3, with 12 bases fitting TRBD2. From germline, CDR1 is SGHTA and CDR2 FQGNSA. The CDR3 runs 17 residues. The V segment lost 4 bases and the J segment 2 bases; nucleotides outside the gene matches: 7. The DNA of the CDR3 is TGTGCCAGCAGCTATCGCGGACTAGCGGGGCACACAGATACGCAGTATTTT. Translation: CASSYRGLAGHTDTQYF.